This T cell receptor (beta chain) is from a study of memory CD4+ T cells and cytomegalovirus serostatus. On the study more broadly: Donors were healthy Belgian adults, 9 CMV seropositive and approximately 25 seronegative. Study-wide findings and caveats: CD4+ memory repertoires contained about two fifths of the roughly 160 reported CMV TCRbeta sequences.

How the authors handled the data: Out-of-frame sequences were removed, leaving roughly 2.1 million distinct TCRbeta sequences. Clones were read by immunoSEQ multiplex PCR, and TCRdb kept only the in-frame ones, dropping some. V and J calls and clone size are those listed in that table; D and trimming were worked out from the DNA. The repertoire holds approximately 52,000 clones, roughly 78% seen once, with roughly 0.84% in the top ten. With regard to this clone: The antigen is unknown.

V lost 6 bases and J lost 3; bases outside the gene matches: 10. CDR3 length: 15 amino acids. Germline lookup yields CDR1 SGHDT and CDR2 YYEEEE. The sort gate was single viable CD3+CD4+CD8-CD45RO+ cells for memory CD4+ T cells. Serostatus was set by detecting CMV pp150, pp28, p38, p52 IgG. The TCR was taken from an adult in good health and CMV-seronegative. Material: memory CD4+ T cells from blood. This chain connects TRBV5-6 to TRBJ1-1, with TRBD1 matching 8 bases. For the CDR3, the DNA is TGTGCCAGCACTCCCCTCCAGGGGGCTTACACTGAAGCTTTCTTT. Protein sequence: CASTPLQGAYTEAFF. The full variable domain, completed using reference TRBV5-6 and TRBJ1-1, is DAGVTQSPTHLIKTRGQQVTLRCSPKSGHDTVSWYQQALGQGPQFIFQYYEEEERQRGNFPDRFSGHQFPNYSSELNVNALLLGDSALYLCASTPLQGAYTEAFFGQGTRLTVV.